This T cell receptor (beta chain) was recorded in a study of T-cell reconstitution after alpha-beta-depleted transplantation in children. Points from the study as a whole: Some patients showed high day-60 TCRbeta diversity, which derived from surviving recipient T cells and thymic progenitors. It was newly produced T cells that mostly accounted for T-cell counts and diversity one year after transplant.

Between the trimmed V and J ends, which lost 2 bases and 1 base, there was a span of 10 bases. The V gene's germline CDR1 is SGHRS and CDR2 YFSETQ. The CDR3 consists of 14 residues. Library preparation (for TCRbeta) was performed with unique molecular identifiers. TCRdb fed the PCR reads into MiXCR, producing one record per CDR3 protein. Of fewer than 1 million distinct CDR3 sequences in the sample, approximately 15% are singletons; the top ten hold approximately 5%. This clonotype showed up just a few times. Antigen: not known. The receptor's source is a male patient younger than 18 who had a stem cell transplant for acute lymphoblastic leukemia, so the T cells may come from the graft donor. Here the sequenced sample was PBMCs, mostly from graft donor cells, taken 360 days after TCRalphabeta/CD19-depleted stem cell transplant. The chain is built from TRBV5-1 and TRBJ2-7; D gene ambiguous. CDR3 DNA: TGCGCCAGCAGCTTTGAGACAATATCCTACGAGCAGTACTTC. Translating it yields CASSFETISYEQYF. Combining the CDR3 with reference TRBV5-1 and TRBJ2-7 gives the whole variable domain KAGVTQTPRYLIKTRGQQVTLSCSPISGHRSVSWYQQTPGQGLQFLFEYFSETQRNKGNFPGRFSGRQFSNSRSEMNVSTLELGDSALYLCASSFETISYEQYFGPGTRLTVT.